This entry features one TCR beta chain sequence. Its specificity is not known. The germline V gene has CDR1 SNHLY and CDR2 FYNNEI. Trimming stripped 6 bases from V and 5 bases from J, with 13 bases between. The CDR3 is made up of 13 amino acids. Expressed TCRB transcripts were sequenced after all isolated RNA was converted to cDNA. Measured with immunoSEQ multiplex PCR; TCRdb has only the in-frame clones, and not every one. The repertoire consists of about 340,000 clones, with around an eighth occurring once and the leading ten covering over 0.014%. The sample belongs to a study of beta chain features in type 1 diabetes. Points from the study as a whole: Type 1 diabetes patients had TCRB CDR3s that were shorter (moderately but significantly so) in all four CD4+ subsets. Shorter templates might be favored by PCR, equally in patients and controls. Type 1 diabetes patients had VDJ junctions that carried fewer insertions and more deletions.

Each sorted population was over 98% pure. The chain employs TRBV2 and TRBJ2-5, with D tentatively TRBD2 (5 bases). Sequenced: naive CD4+ T cells from blood. This TCR was recovered from a woman under 30 with type 1 diabetes. This CDR3 is CASRIQRAETQYF. The CDR3 DNA is TGTGCCAGCAGGATACAGAGGGCGGAGACCCAGTACTTC. Looking up the rest from reference TRBV2 and TRBJ2-5 gives the full variable domain: EPEVTQTPSHQVTQMGQEVILRCVPISNHLYFYWYRQILGQKVEFLVSFYNNEISEKSEIFDDQFSVERPDGSNFTLKIRSTKLEDSAMYFCASRIQRAETQYFGPGTRLLVL.